The rows below give T cell receptor beta chains drawn from one sample of a study of OX40 agonist ivuxolimab in advanced cancers. Here immunoSEQ multiplex PCR was the method, and the copy in TCRdb shows in-frame clones only, minus some. Seen here are approximately 49,000 clones, 70% to 90% observed once, and the top ten hold roughly 9.9%. Source: CD4+ or CD8+ T cells sorted from blood, taken in a trial of the OX40 agonist ivuxolimab. The receptors originated from an adult with an advanced solid tumor such as melanoma, head and neck, liver or kidney cancer. Each CDR3 is given with its conserved first and last residue. Fields, in order: D gene, J gene, V gene, clone size, CDR3 DNA, CDR3 protein. D genes are given only for firm matches. Clone size appears in some rows only: once, few, many, or a class for an expanded clone.

d_call: -; j_call: TRBJ2-2; v_call: TRBV30; clone_size: -; cdr3_nt: TGTGCCTGGAGAAGGCAGAGCACCGGGGAGCTGTTTTTT; cdr3_aa: CAWRRQSTGELFF
d_call: TRBD1; j_call: TRBJ1-2; v_call: TRBV7-9; clone_size: -; cdr3_nt: TGTGCCAGCAGCGGACAGGGGGGTAACTATGGCTACACCTTC; cdr3_aa: CASSGQGGNYGYTF
d_call: -; j_call: TRBJ2-1; v_call: TRBV7-8; clone_size: once; cdr3_nt: TGTGCCAGCAGCCTTCAAGACACTCCCTACAATGAGCAGTTCTTC; cdr3_aa: CASSLQDTPYNEQFF
d_call: TRBD2; j_call: TRBJ2-2; v_call: TRBV5-1; clone_size: -; cdr3_nt: TGCGCCAGCAGTCCAATAGCGGGAGGAGGTAACACCGGGGAGCTGTTTTTT; cdr3_aa: CASSPIAGGGNTGELFF
d_call: -; j_call: TRBJ1-5; v_call: TRBV10-3; clone_size: -; cdr3_nt: TGTGCCACAGCTTTTGAGGTCAATCAGCCCCAGCATTTT; cdr3_aa: CATAFEVNQPQHF
d_call: -; j_call: TRBJ2-1; v_call: TRBV5-1; clone_size: -; cdr3_nt: TGCGCCAGCAGCTTAGGGGTCGGGTCCTACAATGAGCAGTTCTTC; cdr3_aa: CASSLGVGSYNEQFF
d_call: -; j_call: TRBJ2-1; v_call: TRBV19; clone_size: -; cdr3_nt: TGTGCCAGTAGTATAGTGGGGTCCCGCTCCTACTACAATGAGCAGTTCTTC; cdr3_aa: CASSIVGSRSYYNEQFF
d_call: -; j_call: TRBJ2-7; v_call: TRBV2; clone_size: -; cdr3_nt: TGTGCCAGCAGTTACGACAGAGGACTCGAGCAGTACTTC; cdr3_aa: CASSYDRGLEQYF
d_call: TRBD2; j_call: TRBJ2-5; v_call: TRBV15; clone_size: -; cdr3_nt: TGTGCCACCAGCAGCGGGGGGTACCAAGAGACCCAGTACTTC; cdr3_aa: CATSSGGYQETQYF
d_call: -; j_call: TRBJ1-1; v_call: TRBV19; clone_size: -; cdr3_nt: TGTGCCAGTAGTATCGGGACGGGGAAAGCTTTCTTT; cdr3_aa: CASSIGTGKAFF
d_call: -; j_call: TRBJ2-1; v_call: TRBV10-3; clone_size: -; cdr3_nt: TGTGCCATCAGTGAGAGGGGCACATGGAATGAGCAGTTCTTC; cdr3_aa: CAISERGTWNEQFF
d_call: -; j_call: TRBJ2-4; v_call: TRBV9; clone_size: -; cdr3_nt: TGTGCCAGCAGCGTAGACAGGGTAAGATGGGAAAACATTCAGTACTTC; cdr3_aa: CASSVDRVRWENIQYF
d_call: TRBD1; j_call: TRBJ2-5; v_call: TRBV30; clone_size: -; cdr3_nt: TGTGCCTGGAGTGTACCGAGGACAGGGGGCGGAGAGACCCAGTACTTC; cdr3_aa: CAWSVPRTGGGETQYF
d_call: -; j_call: TRBJ1-3; v_call: TRBV25-1; clone_size: -; cdr3_nt: TGTGCCAGCAGTGAAGGGGGGGGAAACACCATATATTTT; cdr3_aa: CASSEGGGNTIYF
d_call: TRBD1; j_call: TRBJ1-6; v_call: TRBV7-2; clone_size: -; cdr3_nt: TGTGCCAGCAGGGGACAGGGGGGGTCACCCCTCCACTTT; cdr3_aa: CASRGQGGSPLHF
d_call: -; j_call: TRBJ1-1; v_call: TRBV19; clone_size: -; cdr3_nt: TGTGCCAGTAGTTGGTGGGACGGGACGATGAACACTGAAGCTTTCTTT; cdr3_aa: CASSWWDGTMNTEAFF
d_call: TRBD2; j_call: TRBJ2-3; v_call: TRBV30; clone_size: -; cdr3_nt: TGTGCCTGGGCGGAGACTAGCGCTTCCACAGATACGCAGTATTTT; cdr3_aa: CAWAETSASTDTQYF
d_call: -; j_call: TRBJ2-1; v_call: TRBV7-8; clone_size: -; cdr3_nt: TGTGCCAGCAGCTTAGTAGGACCATCCAATGAGCAGTTCTTC; cdr3_aa: CASSLVGPSNEQFF
d_call: TRBD2; j_call: TRBJ2-7; v_call: TRBV29-1; clone_size: -; cdr3_nt: TGCAGCGTCGCCCGGACTAGCGGGCTCTACGAGCAGTACTTC; cdr3_aa: CSVARTSGLYEQYF
d_call: -; j_call: TRBJ2-2; v_call: TRBV5-5; clone_size: -; cdr3_nt: TGTGCCAGCAGCTTGGCCCTCGGGACCGGGGAGCTGTTTTTT; cdr3_aa: CASSLALGTGELFF
d_call: -; j_call: TRBJ1-1; v_call: TRBV19; clone_size: few; cdr3_nt: TGTGCCAGTAGTAATCAGGATGTAGCTTTCTTT; cdr3_aa: CASSNQDVAFF
d_call: -; j_call: TRBJ1-1; v_call: TRBV30; clone_size: -; cdr3_nt: TGTGCCTGGAGTGTCCTAGAAGAAGCTTTCTTT; cdr3_aa: CAWSVLEEAFF
d_call: TRBD1; j_call: TRBJ1-5; v_call: TRBV6-1; clone_size: -; cdr3_nt: TGTGCCAGCAGTGACACAGGGGGATGGCAGCCCCAGCATTTT; cdr3_aa: CASSDTGGWQPQHF
d_call: -; j_call: TRBJ2-7; v_call: TRBV5-1; clone_size: once; cdr3_nt: TGCGCCAGCAGCGCGACTTCCAGGGCGGAGGGGCAGTACTTC; cdr3_aa: CASSATSRAEGQYF
d_call: -; j_call: TRBJ2-2; v_call: TRBV11-3; clone_size: -; cdr3_nt: TGTGCCAGCAGCACCGACACCGGGGAGCTGTTTTTT; cdr3_aa: CASSTDTGELFF
d_call: -; j_call: TRBJ1-2; v_call: TRBV28; clone_size: -; cdr3_nt: TGTGCCAGCAGTTTAGGTCCGGGGGCGGACTATGGCTACACCTTC; cdr3_aa: CASSLGPGADYGYTF
d_call: TRBD1; j_call: TRBJ2-5; v_call: TRBV5-6; clone_size: -; cdr3_nt: TGTGCCAGCAGTCCACCGGGACAGGGGGGCGAGACCCAGTACTTC; cdr3_aa: CASSPPGQGGETQYF
d_call: -; j_call: TRBJ2-2; v_call: TRBV9; clone_size: -; cdr3_nt: TGTGCCAGCAGCGTAGAAGTGTCTGCGGGAAACACCGGGGAGCTGTTTTTT; cdr3_aa: CASSVEVSAGNTGELFF
d_call: -; j_call: TRBJ2-6; v_call: TRBV7-9; clone_size: -; cdr3_nt: TGTGCCAGTTGGACTGGGGCCGGGGCCAACGTCCTGACTTTC; cdr3_aa: CASWTGAGANVLTF
d_call: -; j_call: TRBJ2-1; v_call: TRBV29-1; clone_size: -; cdr3_nt: TGCAGCGCCACGGACAATGAGCAGTTCTTC; cdr3_aa: CSATDNEQFF
d_call: -; j_call: TRBJ1-2; v_call: TRBV5-4; clone_size: -; cdr3_nt: TGTGCCAGCAGCCAGGACTCTTATGGCTACACCTTC; cdr3_aa: CASSQDSYGYTF
d_call: TRBD2; j_call: TRBJ2-7; v_call: TRBV5-3; clone_size: -; cdr3_nt: TGTGCCAGAAGCTTTAGCGGGAGATGTGACGAGCAGTACTTC; cdr3_aa: CARSFSGRCDEQYF
d_call: TRBD2; j_call: TRBJ2-2; v_call: TRBV14; clone_size: few; cdr3_nt: TGTGCCAGCAGCCACACTCGAGGCGGGGGACGGGAGCTGTTTTTT; cdr3_aa: CASSHTRGGGRELFF
d_call: -; j_call: TRBJ2-3; v_call: TRBV4-2; clone_size: -; cdr3_nt: TGTGCCAGCAGCCAGGTGGCAGGCACAGATACGCAGTATTTT; cdr3_aa: CASSQVAGTDTQYF
d_call: TRBD1; j_call: TRBJ2-7; v_call: TRBV6-5; clone_size: -; cdr3_nt: TGTGCCAGCAGTACACCGGGACAGGGACACAGCGAGCAGTACTTC; cdr3_aa: CASSTPGQGHSEQYF
d_call: TRBD1; j_call: TRBJ2-3; v_call: TRBV5-4; clone_size: -; cdr3_nt: TGTGCCAGCAGCCCCGGACAGGGGATCCTTAGCACAGATACGCAGTATTTT; cdr3_aa: CASSPGQGILSTDTQYF
d_call: TRBD2; j_call: TRBJ2-1; v_call: TRBV11-2; clone_size: -; cdr3_nt: TGTGCCAGCAGCTTAGATAGACTAGCGGGAGGGCATGAGCAGTTCTTC; cdr3_aa: CASSLDRLAGGHEQFF
d_call: TRBD1; j_call: TRBJ1-2; v_call: TRBV4-1; clone_size: few; cdr3_nt: TGCGCCAGCAGCCAAGGGACAGGGCGAGGCTACACCTTC; cdr3_aa: CASSQGTGRGYTF
d_call: -; j_call: TRBJ2-5; v_call: TRBV10-3; clone_size: -; cdr3_nt: TGTGCCATCAGTTTCCAAGAGACCCAGTACTTC; cdr3_aa: CAISFQETQYF
d_call: -; j_call: TRBJ1-3; v_call: TRBV5-4; clone_size: -; cdr3_nt: TGTGCCAGCAGCTTGGAGATCAGCTCTGGAAACACCATATATTTT; cdr3_aa: CASSLEISSGNTIYF
d_call: TRBD2; j_call: TRBJ2-7; v_call: TRBV4-1; clone_size: few; cdr3_nt: TGCGCCAGCAGCCAGCGGACTAGCGGGAGGTTCAGTCTCGACGAGCAGTACTTC; cdr3_aa: CASSQRTSGRFSLDEQYF
d_call: -; j_call: TRBJ1-1; v_call: TRBV7-6; clone_size: -; cdr3_nt: TGTGCCAGCAGCTTAGGTCCAGGGAACACTGAAGCTTTCTTT; cdr3_aa: CASSLGPGNTEAFF
d_call: TRBD2; j_call: TRBJ2-7; v_call: TRBV5-1; clone_size: -; cdr3_nt: TGCGCCAGCACCCCAGCGGGAGAGGCCGAGCAGTACTTC; cdr3_aa: CASTPAGEAEQYF
d_call: -; j_call: TRBJ1-1; v_call: TRBV5-1; clone_size: -; cdr3_nt: TGCGCCAGCAGCCTACCCTCCGGAGGGCCCCTGAACACTGAAGCTTTCTTT; cdr3_aa: CASSLPSGGPLNTEAFF
d_call: -; j_call: TRBJ2-5; v_call: TRBV2; clone_size: -; cdr3_nt: TGTGCCAGCAGTGAAGGGGCGAGGGAGACCCAGTACTTC; cdr3_aa: CASSEGARETQYF
d_call: TRBD2; j_call: TRBJ2-2; v_call: TRBV7-8; clone_size: -; cdr3_nt: TGTGCCAGCAGACGGACTAGCGGGAGAAACACCGGGGAGCTGTTTTTT; cdr3_aa: CASRRTSGRNTGELFF
d_call: TRBD2; j_call: TRBJ2-2; v_call: TRBV5-4; clone_size: -; cdr3_nt: TGTGCCAGCAGCCCCAGGACTAGCGGGAGACCGAAAAACACCGGGGAGCTGTTTTTT; cdr3_aa: CASSPRTSGRPKNTGELFF
d_call: TRBD2; j_call: TRBJ2-1; v_call: TRBV25-1; clone_size: -; cdr3_nt: TGTGCCAGCAGTGAAGGGGGGGGGTATGAGCAGTTCTTC; cdr3_aa: CASSEGGGYEQFF
d_call: TRBD2; j_call: TRBJ2-7; v_call: TRBV15; clone_size: -; cdr3_nt: TGTGCCACCAGCCCCGGCGGGAGCTCCTACGAGCAGTACTTC; cdr3_aa: CATSPGGSSYEQYF
d_call: -; j_call: TRBJ2-7; v_call: TRBV5-1; clone_size: once; cdr3_nt: TGCGCCAGCAGTCGAGGCGGTTACAGCTCCTACGAGCAGTACTTC; cdr3_aa: CASSRGGYSSYEQYF
d_call: -; j_call: TRBJ2-1; v_call: TRBV29-1; clone_size: -; cdr3_nt: TGCAGCGTAGGGCGGTCGGACAATGAGCAGTTCTTC; cdr3_aa: CSVGRSDNEQFF
d_call: -; j_call: TRBJ1-3; v_call: TRBV28; clone_size: -; cdr3_nt: TGTGCCAGCAGCCTGGGTTTCGTGGTCTCTGGAAACACCATATATTTT; cdr3_aa: CASSLGFVVSGNTIYF
d_call: -; j_call: TRBJ2-2; v_call: TRBV28; clone_size: medium-sized; cdr3_nt: TGTGCCAGCAGACGCGAACAAACCGGGGAGCTGTTTTTT; cdr3_aa: CASRREQTGELFF
d_call: -; j_call: TRBJ2-1; v_call: TRBV11-2; clone_size: once; cdr3_nt: TGTGCCAGCAGCTTGGGGACAAACAATGAGCAGTTCTTC; cdr3_aa: CASSLGTNNEQFF
d_call: -; j_call: TRBJ2-5; v_call: TRBV9; clone_size: -; cdr3_nt: TGTGCCAGCAGCGCCGACTTGGAGACCCAGTACTTC; cdr3_aa: CASSADLETQYF